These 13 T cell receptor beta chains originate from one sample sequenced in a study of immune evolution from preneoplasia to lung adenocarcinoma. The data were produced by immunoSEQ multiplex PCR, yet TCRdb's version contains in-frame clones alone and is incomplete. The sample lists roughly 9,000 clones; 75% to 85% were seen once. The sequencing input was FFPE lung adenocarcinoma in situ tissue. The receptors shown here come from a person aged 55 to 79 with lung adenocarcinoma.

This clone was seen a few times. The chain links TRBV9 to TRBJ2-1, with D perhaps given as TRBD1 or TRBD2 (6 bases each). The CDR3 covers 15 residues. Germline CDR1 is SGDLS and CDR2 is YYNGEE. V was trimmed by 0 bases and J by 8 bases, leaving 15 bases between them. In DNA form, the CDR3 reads TGTGCCAGCAGCGTAGGCGGGATCCCAGGGGATGAGCAGTTCTTC. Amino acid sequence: CASSVGGIPGDEQFF.

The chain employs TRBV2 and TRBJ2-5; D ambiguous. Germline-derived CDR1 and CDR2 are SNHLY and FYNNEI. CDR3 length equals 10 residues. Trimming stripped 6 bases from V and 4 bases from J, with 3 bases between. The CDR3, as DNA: TGTGCCAGCAGGATAGAGACCCAGTACTTC. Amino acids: CASRIETQYF.

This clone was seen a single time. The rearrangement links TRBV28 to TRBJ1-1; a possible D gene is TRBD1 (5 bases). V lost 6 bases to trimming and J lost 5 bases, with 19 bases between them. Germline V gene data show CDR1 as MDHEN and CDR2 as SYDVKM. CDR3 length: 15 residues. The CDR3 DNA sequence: TGTGCCAGCAGAATAGCGGGACCTAGAAAGACTGAAGCTTTCTTT. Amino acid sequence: CASRIAGPRKTEAFF.

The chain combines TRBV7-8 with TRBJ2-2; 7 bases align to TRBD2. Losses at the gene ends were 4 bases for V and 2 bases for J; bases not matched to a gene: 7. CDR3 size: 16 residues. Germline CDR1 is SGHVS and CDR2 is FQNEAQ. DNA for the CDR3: TGTGCCAGCAGCTACCAGACTAGCCCCAACACCGGGGAGCTGTTTTTT. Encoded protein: CASSYQTSPNTGELFF.

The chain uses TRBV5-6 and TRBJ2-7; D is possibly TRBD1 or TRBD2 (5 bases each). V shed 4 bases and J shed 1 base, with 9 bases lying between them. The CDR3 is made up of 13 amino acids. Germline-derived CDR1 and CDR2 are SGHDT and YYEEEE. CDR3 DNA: TGTGCCAGCAGCCCGGGACCGTCCTACGAGCAGTACTTC. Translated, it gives CASSPGPSYEQYF.

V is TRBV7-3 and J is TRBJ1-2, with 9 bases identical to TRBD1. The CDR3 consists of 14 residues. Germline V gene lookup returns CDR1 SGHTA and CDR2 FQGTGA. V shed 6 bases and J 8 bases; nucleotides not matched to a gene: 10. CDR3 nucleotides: TGTGCCAGCAGTACAAACAGGGGGCTGGAAGGCTACACCTTC. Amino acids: CASSTNRGLEGYTF.

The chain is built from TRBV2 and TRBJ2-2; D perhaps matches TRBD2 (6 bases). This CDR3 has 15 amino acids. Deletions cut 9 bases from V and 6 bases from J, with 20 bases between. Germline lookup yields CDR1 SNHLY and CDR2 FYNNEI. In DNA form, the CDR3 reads TGTGCCAGGGAAAAGGAGGGTTCTGGATCCGGGGAGCTGTTTTTT. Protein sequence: CAREKEGSGSGELFF.

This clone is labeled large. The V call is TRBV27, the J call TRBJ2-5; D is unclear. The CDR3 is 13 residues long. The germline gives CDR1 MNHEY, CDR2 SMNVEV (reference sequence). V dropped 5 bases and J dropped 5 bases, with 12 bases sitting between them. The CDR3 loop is CASSPSPWETQYF. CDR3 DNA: TGTGCCAGCAGTCCCTCTCCGTGGGAGACCCAGTACTTC.

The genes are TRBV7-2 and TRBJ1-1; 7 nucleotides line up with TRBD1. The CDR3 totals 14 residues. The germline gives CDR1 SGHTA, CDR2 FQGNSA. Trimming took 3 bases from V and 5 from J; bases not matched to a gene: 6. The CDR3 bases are TGTGCCAGCAGCTTGAGGGGGCTCAGGACTGAAGCTTTCTTT. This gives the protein CASSLRGLRTEAFF.

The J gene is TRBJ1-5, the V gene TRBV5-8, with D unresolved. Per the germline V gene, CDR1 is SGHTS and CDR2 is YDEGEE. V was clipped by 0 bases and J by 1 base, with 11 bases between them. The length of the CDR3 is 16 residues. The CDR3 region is CASSLAYEGSNQPQHF. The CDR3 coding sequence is TGTGCCAGCAGCTTGGCATACGAGGGAAGCAATCAGCCCCAGCATTTT.

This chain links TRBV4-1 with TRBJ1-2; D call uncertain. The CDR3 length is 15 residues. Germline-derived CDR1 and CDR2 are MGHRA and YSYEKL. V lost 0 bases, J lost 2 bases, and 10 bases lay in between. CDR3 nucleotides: TGCGCCAGCAGCCAAGATCGGAACACGAACTATGGCTACACCTTC. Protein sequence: CASSQDRNTNYGYTF.

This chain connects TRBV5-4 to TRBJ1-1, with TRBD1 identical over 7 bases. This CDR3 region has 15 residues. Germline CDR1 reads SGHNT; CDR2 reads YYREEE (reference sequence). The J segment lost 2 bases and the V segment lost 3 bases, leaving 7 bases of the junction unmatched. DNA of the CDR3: TGTGCCAGCAGCTCCCGACAGGGACGAAACACTGAAGCTTTCTTT. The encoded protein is CASSSRQGRNTEAFF.

In DNA, the CDR3 is TGTGCCAGCAGAGATACTAACAGGGGGCAGCCCCAGCATTTT. Translation gives CASRDTNRGQPQHF. This chain links TRBV27 with TRBJ1-5; TRBD1 aligns across 8 bases. This CDR3 has 14 residues. The ends lost 6 bases at V and 7 bases at J; junction bases unmatched: 8. Germline assignment: CDR1 MNHEY and CDR2 SMNVEV (reference sequence).